A single T cell receptor beta chain is shown here with its context. Compared with germline, one end of the junction differs, possibly owing to a read error. The V gene's germline CDR1 is SSHAT and CDR2 FNYEAQ (reference sequence). This CDR3 comprises 13 residues. The sample comes from a study of blood T cell repertoires in COVID-19. Whole-study context: Acute-phase and convalescent COVID-19 samples originated in the United States, Italy and Spain. T cells, B-cell-depleted T cells, or PBMCs supplied cDNA or gDNA.

Authors' methods: Amplifying reference gene primers gave estimates of nucleated cell counts. TCRdb's copy holds only in-frame clones and misses some; the assay was immunoSEQ multiplex PCR. V, J and clone size derive from that table, while D and trimming were established from the DNA sequence. The profile shows approximately 170,000 clones, approximately 75% of them singletons. V is TRBV7-7 and J is TRBJ2-7; a weak D match, TRBD1 (6 bases). The specimen was peripheral blood. The source of this sequence is a human donor in a cohort sampled during active COVID-19. CDR3 loop: CASSPGQPYEQYF. The CDR3 bases are TGTGCTAGCAGCCCCGGACAGCCCTACGAGCAGTACTTC.